What follows are 6 T cell receptor beta chains derived from one specimen sequenced in a study of shared clonotypes between healthy human individuals. Cells designated naive CD8 were CD45RO-negative and were positively selected for CCR7, with terminally differentiated effector memory CD45RA+ cells excluded. Sequencing was performed with immunoSEQ multiplex PCR; in TCRdb, only in-frame clones are kept and a portion is missing. The data show some 2 million clones, about 95% seen once. The specimen sequenced was naive CD8+ T cells sorted from blood. Receptor source: a man between 18 and 35 years old in good health.

J is TRBJ2-1 and V is TRBV9; D possibly uses TRBD1 or TRBD2 (5 bases each). The germline V gene encodes CDR1 SGDLS and CDR2 YYNGEE. CDR3 length: 17 amino acids. The V end lost 1 base, the J end lost 1 base, and 15 bases lay between the germline ends. The CDR3 loop is CASSVSGVQASYNEQFF. Written as DNA, the CDR3 is TGTGCCAGCAGCGTAAGCGGTGTACAGGCTTCCTACAATGAGCAGTTCTTC.

The chain employs TRBV19 and TRBJ1-2; 7 bases are a match to TRBD1. Per germline, CDR1 LNHDA and CDR2 SQIVND (reference sequence). Trimming at V came to 3 bases and at J to 6 bases, leaving 4 bases not matched to a gene. The CDR3 runs to 13 residues. The CDR3 reads CASSMGTVNGYTF. CDR3 DNA: TGTGCCAGTAGTATGGGGACAGTAAATGGCTACACCTTC.

This chain connects TRBV11-1 to TRBJ2-6; D unclear. Germline V gene lookup returns CDR1 SGHAT and CDR2 FQDESV (reference sequence). The CDR3 contains 13 residues. Deletions cut 5 bases from V and 0 bases from J, with 2 bases between. The DNA of the CDR3 is TGTGCCAGCAGCCCCTCTGGGGCCAACGTCCTGACTTTC. This codes for CASSPSGANVLTF.

The chain links TRBV27 to TRBJ1-1, with TRBD1 matching over 8 bases. The length of the CDR3 is 16 residues. V shed 6 bases and J 4 bases; nucleotides not matched to a gene: 13. Germline V gene lookup returns CDR1 MNHEY and CDR2 SMNVEV (reference sequence). The CDR3 spells CASSQQGVSGGTEAFF. CDR3 bases: TGTGCCAGCAGCCAACAGGGGGTGTCGGGGGGCACTGAAGCTTTCTTT.

The chain uses TRBV7-2 and TRBJ2-3; a weak D match, TRBD2 (6 bases). This CDR3 comprises 16 residues. Between the trimmed V and J ends, which lost 5 bases and 4 bases, there was a span of 19 bases. Germline lookup yields CDR1 SGHTA and CDR2 FQGNSA. CDR3 amino acids: CASSRGTSSPADTQYF. The CDR3 bases are TGTGCCAGCAGCCGTGGCACTAGCAGTCCCGCAGATACGCAGTATTTT.

The chain couples TRBV9 to TRBJ2-1; the D gene is possibly TRBD2 (5 bases). Germline V gene lookup returns CDR1 SGDLS and CDR2 YYNGEE. The CDR3 contains 17 residues. V was trimmed by 3 bases and J by 4 bases, leaving 20 bases between them. The CDR3 region is CASSGSGILSSYNEQFF. CDR3 coding DNA: TGTGCCAGCAGCGGTTCCGGGATCCTTTCTTCTTACAATGAGCAGTTCTTC.